Listed below are T cell receptor beta chains from one sample, sequenced in a study of T cells in tuberculosis. Clones were read by immunoSEQ multiplex PCR, and TCRdb kept only the in-frame ones, dropping some. Found here are 30,000 to 35,000 clones, less than 97% of them singletons; the top ten hold under 2.5%. Sequencing was done on a sample of PBMCs. All receptors come from a donor between 10 and 35 years old with latent tuberculosis or without tuberculosis infection. CDR3s include the opening cysteine and the closing phenylalanine or tryptophan. A D gene is named only where the DNA matches it firmly. Expanded clones are given a class, and other clones once, few, many or no size at all.

J gene,V gene,D gene,CDR3 length,clone size,CDR3 DNA,CDR3 protein
TRBJ2-3,TRBV11-2,.,14,.,TGTGCCAGCAGCTTAGACCCAGGGGTCGTCACGCAGTATTTT,CASSLDPGVVTQYF
TRBJ2-7,TRBV13,.,14,.,TGTGCCAGCAGCGTAGCGGTAGACTCCTACGAGCAGTACTTC,CASSVAVDSYEQYF
TRBJ2-7,TRBV28,.,18,.,TGTGCCAGCAGTTCACCCCCCGGCCGAGCGGAGAGCTCCTACGAGCAGTACTTC,CASSSPPGRAESSYEQYF
TRBJ2-3,TRBV29-1,TRBD2,13,.,TGCAGCGTCTTAGCGGGGTTCACAGATACGCAGTATTTT,CSVLAGFTDTQYF
TRBJ2-5,TRBV4-2,TRBD1,14,.,TGTGCCAGCAGCCAAGGACAGGGGGAAGAGACCCAGTACTTC,CASSQGQGEETQYF
TRBJ2-5,TRBV7-9,TRBD2,14,once,TGTGCCAGCAGCTTAGCGCTGGGGGGGATTGCCCAGTACTTC,CASSLALGGIAQYF
TRBJ2-3,TRBV19,TRBD1,15,.,TGTGCCAGTACCCCCGGGACAGGGGGCCAGTATAGGCAGTATTTT,CASTPGTGGQYRQYF
TRBJ1-1,TRBV7-6,.,14,once,TGTGCCAGCACCCCCGGGCGGGGTACGACTGAAGCTTTCTTT,CASTPGRGTTEAFF
TRBJ2-7,TRBV5-8,TRBD1,14,.,TGTGCCAGCAGTACTGGACAGGATACGTACGAGCAGTACTTC,CASSTGQDTYEQYF
TRBJ1-3,TRBV9,.,15,.,TGTGCCAGCAGCGAGAGGGGGGGACCTCGGGACACCATATATTTT,CASSERGGPRDTIYF
TRBJ2-3,TRBV19,TRBD2,18,.,TGTGCCAGTAGTATAGATCCCCCGGGACTAGCGGGCATAGATACGCAGTATTTT,CASSIDPPGLAGIDTQYF
TRBJ2-1,TRBV30,TRBD2,14,few,TGTGCCTGGACCGGGACTAGCGGGCGTAATGAGCAGTTCTTC,CAWTGTSGRNEQFF
TRBJ2-1,TRBV23-1,.,18,.,TGCGCCAGCAGTCTTAAGGGGGAGGGAGAAAGCTCCTACAATGAGCAGTTCTTC,CASSLKGEGESSYNEQFF
TRBJ2-7,TRBV19,.,14,.,TGTGCCAGTAGTCTTCAGACAGGCTTCTACGAGCAGTACTTC,CASSLQTGFYEQYF
TRBJ2-4,TRBV11-2,.,15,.,TGTGCCAGCAGCTTAGATTCCCCGGGGTTAAACATTCAGTACTTC,CASSLDSPGLNIQYF
TRBJ2-1,TRBV2,TRBD2,16,.,TGTGCCAGCAGTGTGGGACTAGCGGGAGTGGGTAATGAGCAGTTCTTC,CASSVGLAGVGNEQFF
TRBJ2-1,TRBV5-4,TRBD1,15,.,TGTGCCAGCAGGCACCGGGACAGGGCCCACAATGAGCAGTTCTTC,CASRHRDRAHNEQFF
TRBJ2-3,TRBV19,.,17,.,TGTGCCAGTAGTATATCCGCAGGGGGGAGCAAGTATGATACGCAGTATTTT,CASSISAGGSKYDTQYF
TRBJ2-5,TRBV6-5,.,14,.,TGTGCCAGCAGCCCACAGGGAAGGCGGGAGACCCAGTACTTC,CASSPQGRRETQYF
TRBJ1-2,TRBV9,TRBD1,15,.,TGTGCCAGCAGCGTAGGCGGGGGACAGGTCTATGGCTACACCTTC,CASSVGGGQVYGYTF
TRBJ2-1,TRBV5-6,TRBD2,17,.,TGTGCCAGCAGCTTGGGGGCCCCCGGGAGGATAGGGAATGAGCAGTTCTTC,CASSLGAPGRIGNEQFF
TRBJ1-1,TRBV6-4,TRBD1,15,.,TGTGCCAGCAGTGAAGCCACAGGGGGCGATTTTGTAGCTTTCTTT,CASSEATGGDFVAFF